The entry below gives a single T cell receptor (beta chain) sequence along with its context. There is no known antigen for this receptor. Per-nucleotide qualities are absent, and no much larger clonotype sits a single base away. The immunoSEQ Assay, a bias-controlled multiplex PCR, was used to amplify TCRbeta CDR3 regions from genomic DNA. For the original study's pipeline: The number of nucleated cells in each sample was estimated by amplification of reference gene primers within the assay. To quantify the absolute abundance of each unique TCRbeta CDR3 rearrangement, sequence reads were collapsed and filtered. For each sample, productive Simpson clonality was calculated as the square root of Simpson's diversity index across productive rearrangements. Imported from immuneACCESS, the table was reduced by TCRdb to in-frame sequences with V and J called. These copies leave out some clones; in studies compared against another copy, an unresolved V gene accounts for under half, and the cause of the remainder is not known. Clone size and V and J calls were adopted from that table, with D and trimming inferred from the DNA. This sample holds 200,000 to 250,000 clones; 80% to 90% were observed only once. Of the sample, roughly 5% is held by the ten largest clones.

The data originate from a study of blood T cell repertoires in COVID-19 (dated by TCRdb to about 2020). Regarding the research as a whole: Collaborator samples came from the United States, Italy and Spain and covered acute and convalescent phases of COVID-19. The sample metadata nearly always contained a de-identified subject ID, COVID-19 status, age in years and sex. The samples were drawn from two sources: the first 160 participants of the ongoing ImmuneRACE study, and 950 to 1,500 subjects contributed by 6 global collaborators. Subjects who had been exposed to COVID-19, were actively infected with it, or had recovered from it provided the deeply sampled blood TCRbeta repertoires that made up the dataset. The prospective study material was composed of cDNA or gDNA derived from T cells, B-cell-depleted T cells, or PBMCs. The repertoires were released in a freely available public database intended as a resource for research on the immune response to SARS-CoV-2. Where available, HLA class I and class II types were obtained from metadata supplied by the sample provider rather than from assay-based typing.

Results and caveats for the whole study, not just this receptor: The quantity of clinical and demographic metadata differed by source and by participant and was supplied without curation.

CDR1 and CDR2 (SQVTM, ANQGSEA) derive from the germline V gene. The cysteine opens and the phenylalanine closes a CDR3 of 13 amino acids. Here the CDR3 DNA is all that survives: 39 bases in frame from base 1. The V end loses 6 bases and the J end loses 6 bases, and a stretch of 15 bases separates them. Participants in the prospective study were aged 18 to 89 years, lived in about two dozen United States geographic areas, and enrolled through a virtual design. In the prospective study, cohorts were assigned on the basis of participant-reported clinical history obtained from a screening survey and a study questionnaire. A participant counted as exposed if, within 2 weeks of entering the study, that participant had been in contact with someone who had a PCR-confirmed or clinician-diagnosed COVID-19 case. Each participant in the prospective study had whole blood, serum and a nasopharyngeal or oropharyngeal swab collected by mobile phlebotomists. Prospective study participants could optionally give additional blood draws and questionnaires over an approximately two-month period. Blood samples from the prospective study were shipped frozen or at room temperature prior to DNA extraction.

The material sequenced was PBMCs or T cells enriched from blood (not recorded which). This sequence uses TRBV29-1 and TRBJ1-5, and perhaps TRBD1 as D gene, on 5 matching bases. The source of this sequence is a woman between 50 and 59 years old who had been exposed to COVID-19. The CDR3 region reads CSVADSSSQPQHF. The sequence in DNA is TGCAGCGTAGCTGACAGTTCCAGTCAGCCCCAGCATTTT.